The 32 T cell receptor beta chains listed next were all sequenced from one sample in a study of T-cell reconstitution after alpha-beta-depleted transplantation in children. As it was prepared, the TCRbeta library received unique molecular identifiers. Each CDR3 protein is one row after TCRdb ran MiXCR on the PCR reads. The table has 600,000 to 700,000 distinct CDR3 sequences, over 15% seen once; the top ten hold 1.1%. The sequences come from PBMCs from the stem cell graft donor, collected from the stem cell graft. The source of these receptors is a human donor who donated a stem cell graft to a child with acute myeloid leukemia.

This clonotype was recorded many times. The rearrangement links TRBV20-1 to TRBJ2-7; D remains unclear. The V and J ends lost 1 base and 2 bases respectively, with 6 bases between them. The CDR3 is 12 residues long. Germline V gives CDR1 DFQATT, CDR2 SNEGSKA (reference sequence). Written as DNA, the CDR3 is TGCAGTGCTAGAGGGCTAGCCTACGAGCAGTACTTC. Its protein is CSARGLAYEQYF.

In its sample, this clonotype was seen a few times. The V call is TRBV6-2 or TRBV6-3, the J call TRBJ2-1; the D gene is possibly TRBD1 (6 bases). The CDR3 loop spans 13 amino acids. The ends were cut back, 8 bases at V and 9 bases at J, with 17 bases in the middle. From germline, CDR1 is MNHEY and CDR2 SVGEGT. The CDR3 sequence is CASGMGARFEQFF. The DNA of the CDR3 is TGTGCCAGCGGGATGGGGGCGCGTTTTGAGCAGTTCTTC.

Only a few counts were recorded for this clonotype. This chain links TRBV7-2 with TRBJ2-4; D gene uncertain. The V end lost 4 bases, the J end lost 0 bases, and 10 bases lay between the germline ends. In germline, CDR1 is SGHTA, CDR2 FQGNSA. The CDR3 totals 15 residues. The CDR3 DNA sequence: TGTGCCAGCAGCTCCGAAGAAATAGCCAAAAACATTCAGTACTTC. This sequence encodes CASSSEEIAKNIQYF. The full variable domain, in which reference TRBV7-2 and TRBJ2-4 provide the parts outside the CDR3, is GAGVSQSPSNKVTEKGKDVELRCDPISGHTALYWYRQSLGQGLEFLIYFQGNSAPDKSGLPSDRFSAERTGGSVSTLTIQRTQQEDSAVYLCASSSEEIAKNIQYFGAGTRLSVL.

This clonotype was seen at least ten times. The chain uses TRBV20-1 and TRBJ2-2, with a possible D match to TRBD2 (5 bases). V was shortened by 5 bases and J by 6 bases, with 19 bases between the two germline ends. The germline CDR1 and CDR2 sequences are DFQATT and SNEGSKA (reference sequence). The CDR3 totals 15 residues. DNA for the CDR3: TGCAGTGCTCAATACACCGCGAGGGCCCCCGGGGAGCTGTTTTTT. Translating gives CSAQYTARAPGELFF.

The table lists this clonotype with many counts. The chain is built from TRBV20-1 and TRBJ1-2; D is ambiguous. The V and J ends lost 5 bases and 0 bases respectively, with 22 bases between them. The CDR3 spans 17 residues. Germline loops: CDR1 DFQATT, CDR2 SNEGSKA (reference sequence). The CDR3, as DNA: TGCAGTGCTTTCCGAGGGATACCGGCTAATTCTAACTATGGCTACACCTTC. Translating gives CSAFRGIPANSNYGYTF.

This rearrangement joins TRBV7-7 to TRBJ2-5, with D perhaps TRBD1 (6 bases). Looked up from germline, CDR1 is SSHAT and CDR2 is FNYEAQ (reference sequence). V was trimmed by 8 bases and J by 2 bases, leaving 12 bases between them. CDR3 size: 13 residues. CDR3 nucleotide sequence: TGTGCCAGCGGGCTGGACAGACAAGAGACCCAGTACTTC. As protein: CASGLDRQETQYF.

This clonotype has ten or more counts. The rearrangement links TRBV20-1 to TRBJ2-7; D ambiguous. Germline V lookup: CDR1 DFQATT, CDR2 SNEGSKA (reference sequence). V was clipped by 1 base and J by 4 bases, with 5 bases between them. The CDR3 is 11 residues long. The CDR3 spells CSARAQYEQYF. For the CDR3, the DNA is TGCAGTGCTAGAGCCCAGTACGAGCAGTACTTC.

V and J are TRBV5-1 and TRBJ1-1; unclear D gene. The CDR3 spans 14 residues. Germline CDR1 is SGHRS and CDR2 is YFSETQ. Trimming stripped 4 bases from V and 1 base from J, with 11 bases between. The chain's CDR3 is CASSGYLPNTEAFF. The CDR3 nucleotides read TGCGCCAGCAGCGGGTATCTTCCGAACACTGAAGCTTTCTTT.

In its sample, this clonotype was seen many times. The rearrangement joins TRBV20-1 to TRBJ1-3; the D gene is possibly TRBD1 (5 bases). With 0 bases removed from V and 3 bases from J, the gap between germline ends came to 9 bases. Germline CDR1 is DFQATT and CDR2 is SNEGSKA (reference sequence). The CDR3 is 14 amino acids. CDR3 sequence: CSARDRTIGNTIYF. In nucleotides, the CDR3 is TGCAGTGCTAGAGATCGGACAATTGGAAACACCATATATTTT.

This clonotype was picked up a small number of times. The V call is TRBV15, the J call TRBJ2-7, with 7 bases fitting TRBD1. The germline CDR1 and CDR2 sequences are LNHNV and YYDKDF (reference sequence). This CDR3 is built from 12 residues. Trimming at V came to 3 bases and at J to 5 bases, leaving 1 base not matched to a gene. The CDR3: CATSRTGNEQYF. The CDR3 DNA reads TGTGCCACCAGCAGGACAGGGAACGAGCAGTACTTC.

The sample holds many counts of this clonotype. The chain links TRBV6-1 to TRBJ1-5; a possible D gene is TRBD1 (5 bases). Germline assignment: CDR1 MNHNS and CDR2 SASEGT. CDR3 size: 14 residues. Trimming cost V 6 bases and J 6 bases, with 15 bases left between them. The CDR3 region is CASSRVPQGQPQHF. CDR3 sequence (DNA): TGTGCCAGCAGCCGTGTTCCTCAGGGTCAGCCCCAGCATTTT.

This clonotype was seen repeatedly, ten times or more. The gene calls are TRBV9 and TRBJ2-7, with D tentatively TRBD2 (6 bases). The CDR3 is made up of 13 amino acids. CDR1 and CDR2 from the germline V gene are SGDLS and YYNGEE. V shed 4 bases and J shed 3 bases, with 11 bases lying between them. In DNA, the CDR3 is TGTGCCAGCAGCCCGACTAGTAACTACGAGCAGTACTTC. Its translation is CASSPTSNYEQYF.

Concerning this clonotype: A much bigger clone sits one base away, suggesting this may be a read error. The J gene is TRBJ2-5, the V gene TRBV20-1; D not certain. This CDR3 spans 14 amino acids. V was pared by 7 bases and J by 5 bases, with 20 bases between. Germline V CDR1 and CDR2: DFQATT, SNEGSKA (reference sequence). This CDR3 is CSVRTASQSETQYF. For the CDR3, the DNA is TGCAGTGTCCGAACAGCAAGTCAGTCGGAGACCCAGTACTTC.

The chain is built from TRBV4-3 and TRBJ2-3, with 7 bases lining up with TRBD1. V gave up 5 bases and J gave up 2 bases; unmatched junction bases: 7. This CDR3 has 15 residues. Germline values: CDR1 LGHNA, CDR2 YSLEER. The CDR3 here is CASSVGQRVTDTQYF. CDR3 nucleotides: TGCGCCAGCAGCGTGGGACAGAGGGTCACAGATACGCAGTATTTT.

In its sample, this clonotype was seen many times. The chain links TRBV25-1 to TRBJ1-5; no definite D call. The V end lost 2 bases, the J end lost 8 bases, and 13 bases lay between the germline ends. Per germline, CDR1 MGHDK and CDR2 SYGVNS. CDR3 length: 14 residues. CDR3 in amino acids: CASSEGSGLEPQHF. The CDR3 nucleotides are TGTGCCAGCAGTGAAGGGAGTGGGTTGGAGCCCCAGCATTTT.

The chain links TRBV7-2 to TRBJ2-6; unclear D gene. V lost 6 bases, J lost 3 bases, and 12 bases lay in between. The CDR3 loop spans 15 amino acids. Per germline, CDR1 SGHTA and CDR2 FQGNSA. The CDR3 here is CASRGFRFGANVLTF. CDR3 nucleotides: TGTGCCAGCAGAGGGTTTAGGTTTGGGGCCAACGTCCTGACTTTC.

The chain joins TRBV12-3 or TRBV12-4 to TRBJ2-2; a possible D gene is TRBD1 (7 bases). The V gene lost 5 bases and the J gene lost 2 bases, with 18 bases spanning the gap. CDR3 length: 17 residues. DNA of the CDR3: TGTGCCAGCAGTGGGGCTGGAGGGGGCCTCAACACCGGGGAGCTGTTTTTT. Translated, it gives CASSGAGGGLNTGELFF.

The chain is built from TRBV28 and TRBJ2-5; 7 bases are shared with TRBD2. Germline V CDR1 and CDR2: MDHEN, SYDVKM. V lost 6 bases and J lost 2; bases outside the gene matches: 15. This CDR3 comprises 17 residues. The CDR3 DNA sequence: TGTGCCAGCAGGCCGGTGTGGGAGCGGGGCATACAAGAGACCCAGTACTTC. It is translated as CASRPVWERGIQETQYF.

This clonotype was observed many times. The rearrangement uses TRBV29-1 and TRBJ2-6; D gene unclear. This CDR3 has 13 amino acids. The germline V gene has CDR1 SQVTM and CDR2 ANQGSEA. Trimming removed 7 bases from V and 3 bases from J, with 10 bases in between. The DNA of the CDR3 is TGCAGCGGCTGGTTGTTTGGGGCCAACGTCCTGACTTTC. This codes for CSGWLFGANVLTF. The whole variable domain, filled in from reference TRBV29-1 and TRBJ2-6, reads SAVISQKPSRDICQRGTSLTIQCQVDSQVTMMFWYRQQPGQSLTLIATANQGSEATYESGFVIDKFPISRPNLTFSTLTVSNMSPEDSSIYLCSGWLFGANVLTFGAGSRLTVL.

The table lists this clonotype with many counts. V and J are TRBV7-9 and TRBJ1-5, with TRBD1 as a possible D gene (6 bases). Germline CDR1 reads SEHNR; CDR2 reads FQNEAQ (reference sequence). Trimming took off 2 bases at V and 4 bases at J, with 9 bases between the two ends. The CDR3 spans 14 residues. CDR3 residues: CASSLTGWNQPQHF. In nucleotides, the CDR3 is TGTGCCAGCAGCTTAACAGGGTGGAATCAGCCCCAGCATTTT.

The CDR3 DNA is TGCGCCAGCAGCTTGAACGGCAGGGAAGGCACCGGGGAGCTGTTTTTT. As protein: CASSLNGREGTGELFF. The genes are TRBV5-1 and TRBJ2-2; TRBD1 might be the D (5 bases). The germline CDR1 and CDR2 sequences are SGHRS and YFSETQ. V was trimmed by 1 base and J by 4 bases, leaving 14 bases between them. This CDR3 comprises 16 residues.

The gene calls are TRBV7-2 and TRBJ2-7; D is perhaps TRBD1 (6 bases). Germline V gene sequence: CDR1 SGHTA, CDR2 FQGNSA. The V gene lost 2 bases and the J gene lost 5 bases, with 16 bases spanning the gap. This CDR3 is 15 amino acids long. This chain's CDR3 is CASSLYPESGDEQYF. CDR3 DNA: TGTGCCAGCAGCTTATATCCTGAATCAGGGGACGAGCAGTACTTC.

This clonotype was seen ten or more times. This rearrangement joins TRBV29-1 to TRBJ1-2; no firm D call. This CDR3 region has 12 residues. V was trimmed by 4 bases and J by 6 bases, leaving 12 bases between them. Germline-derived CDR1 and CDR2 are SQVTM and ANQGSEA. This CDR3 reads CSVGLWSDGYTF. CDR3 coding DNA: TGCAGCGTTGGCCTTTGGAGCGATGGCTACACCTTC.

J is TRBJ1-1 and V is TRBV4-3; D gene ambiguous. The CDR3 runs 13 residues. Trimming removed 5 bases from V and 0 bases from J, with 7 bases in between. Per the germline V gene, CDR1 is LGHNA and CDR2 is YSLEER. The CDR3 nucleotides read TGCGCCAGCAGCGCGAAACTGAACACTGAAGCTTTCTTT. It is translated as CASSAKLNTEAFF.

This clonotype has ten or more counts. The CDR3 reads CAISEGTSGGPYNEQFF. The CDR3, as DNA: TGTGCCATCAGTGAGGGGACTAGCGGGGGGCCATACAATGAGCAGTTCTTC. The chain is built from TRBV10-3 and TRBJ2-1; 15 nucleotides align to TRBD2. In germline, CDR1 is ENHRY, CDR2 SYGVKD. J gave up 4 bases and V 2 bases, and 3 bases lay outside the gene matches. The CDR3 is 17 amino acids.

The chain employs TRBV7-2 and TRBJ2-2, with a possible D match to TRBD2 (6 bases). V was clipped by 3 bases and J by 4 bases, with 12 bases between them. Per germline, CDR1 SGHTA and CDR2 FQGNSA. The CDR3 length is 15 residues. The CDR3, as DNA: TGTGCCAGCAGCTTGACGGGGGATGGCACCGGGGAGCTGTTTTTT. It specifies CASSLTGDGTGELFF.

This clonotype has at least ten counts. V and J are TRBV6-1 and TRBJ1-2, with 7 bases lining up with TRBD1. Germline assignment: CDR1 MNHNS and CDR2 SASEGT. V dropped 8 bases and J dropped 8; count of bases not matched to a gene: 20. This CDR3 is 16 amino acids long. The CDR3 bases are TGTGCCAGCCTTACATTGACAGGGTCAATTTCTTACGGCTACACCTTC. Translating gives CASLTLTGSISYGYTF.

This clonotype was seen ten or more times. CDR3 DNA sequence: TGCAGCGTAGCCGGGACAGGGGACACCGGGGAGCTGTTTTTT. It translates to CSVAGTGDTGELFF. The chain has TRBV29-1 and TRBJ2-2, with TRBD1 matching 10 bases. CDR1 and CDR2 (germline): SQVTM, ANQGSEA. V lost 6 bases to trimming and J lost 3 bases; unmatched junction nucleotides: 4. The CDR3 totals 14 residues.

V is TRBV29-1 and J is TRBJ2-2; no firm D call. Trimming stripped 4 bases from V and 4 bases from J, with 16 bases between. The CDR3 extends over 15 amino acids. CDR1 and CDR2 from the germline V gene are SQVTM and ANQGSEA. The DNA of the CDR3 is TGCAGCGTTGCTTCCGGGCCCAGCTCCACCGGGGAGCTGTTTTTT. It codes for CSVASGPSSTGELFF.

The table lists this clonotype with many counts. The chain joins TRBV5-5 to TRBJ2-1; D ambiguous. The CDR3 runs to 10 residues. Germline CDR1 and CDR2: SGHKS and YYEKEE (reference sequence). The V gene lost 5 bases and the J gene lost 6 bases, with 3 bases spanning the gap. CDR3 sequence reads: CASRGNEQFF. In DNA form, the CDR3 reads TGTGCCAGCAGGGGCAATGAGCAGTTCTTC.

The table lists this clonotype with a few counts. The rearrangement links TRBV5-1 to TRBJ1-1; D ambiguous. This CDR3 has 14 residues. Trimming pared 2 bases from V and 7 bases from J, leaving 15 bases between. CDR1 and CDR2 (germline): SGHRS, YFSETQ. In DNA form, the CDR3 reads TGCGCCAGCAGCTTCACAGTGGAGGTAGGTGAAGCTTTCTTT. Amino acid sequence: CASSFTVEVGEAFF.

V and J are TRBV9 and TRBJ2-1; D is perhaps TRBD1 or TRBD2 (5 bases each). V lost 4 bases and J lost 5, with 19 bases in between. CDR1 and CDR2 (germline): SGDLS, YYNGEE. The CDR3 extends over 16 amino acids. This CDR3 is CASSTQGEGIHNEQFF. The CDR3 DNA reads TGTGCCAGCAGCACGCAGGGAGAGGGTATCCACAATGAGCAGTTCTTC.